This T cell receptor (beta chain) derives from a study of CD8+CD57+ T cells in acquired aplastic anemia. This clonotype came up many times. Germline V gene data show CDR1 as LNHNV and CDR2 as YYDKDF (reference sequence). The CDR3 covers 16 residues. The V end lost 0 bases, the J end lost 5 bases, and 16 bases lay between the germline ends. The TCR beta profiling, which covered VDJ combination and CDR3 sequence, was carried out using genomic DNA as the template. TCRdb ran MiXCR on the reads and lists one entry per CDR3 protein. This repertoire shows 150,000 to 200,000 distinct CDR3 sequences, approximately 60% found once; its top ten account for roughly 44%.

This sequence joins TRBV15 and TRBJ2-5; possibly TRBD1 for D (6 bases). The sample was sorted CD4+, CD8+, or CD8+CD57+ T cells (not recorded which) from PBMCs. The sequence derives from a human donor in good health. The CDR3 coding sequence is TGTGCCACCAGCAGAGATTTGGACAGCTTAATGGAGACCCAGTACTTC. This sequence encodes CATSRDLDSLMETQYF.